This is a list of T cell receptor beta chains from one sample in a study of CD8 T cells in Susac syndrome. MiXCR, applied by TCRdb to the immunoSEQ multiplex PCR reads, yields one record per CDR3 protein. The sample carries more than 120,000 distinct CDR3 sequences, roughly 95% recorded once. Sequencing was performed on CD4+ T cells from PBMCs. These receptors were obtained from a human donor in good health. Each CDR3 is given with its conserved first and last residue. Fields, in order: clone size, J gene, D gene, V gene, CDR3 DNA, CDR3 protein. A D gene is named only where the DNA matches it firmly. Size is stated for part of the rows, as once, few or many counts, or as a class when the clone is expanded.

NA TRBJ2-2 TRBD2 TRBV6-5 TGTGCCAGCACTGGCCGGCGGGGGGCCACCGGGGAGCTGTTTTTT CASTGRRGATGELFF
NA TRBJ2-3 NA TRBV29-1 TGCAGCGCCCGGGACCCCTACGGTACAGATACGCAGTATTTT CSARDPYGTDTQYF
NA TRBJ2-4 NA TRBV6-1 TGTGCCAGCACCGAGACAGAGAGTCAAAACATTCAGTACTTC CASTETESQNIQYF
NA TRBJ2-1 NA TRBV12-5 TGTGCTAGTGGTTTGGTTAGTGGATGGGCGCTCTCCTACAATGAGCAGTTCTTC CASGLVSGWALSYNEQFF
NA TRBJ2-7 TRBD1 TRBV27 TGTGCCAGCAGGTTACAGGGGGCCTCCCACGAGCAGTACTTC CASRLQGASHEQYF
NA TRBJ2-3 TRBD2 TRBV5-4 TGTGCCAGCAGCTTGCGGGGCGGGAGAACAGATACGCAGTATTTT CASSLRGGRTDTQYF
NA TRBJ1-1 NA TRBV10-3 TGTGCCATCAGTGATGCCAGGGCGAACACTGAAGCTTTCTTT CAISDARANTEAFF
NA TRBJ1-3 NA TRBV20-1 TGCAGTGCTAGGGAGCCAGAGGACTCTGGAAACACCATATATTTT CSAREPEDSGNTIYF
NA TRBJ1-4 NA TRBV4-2 TGTGCCAGCTCCCAGGGTCTAATTGAAAAACTGTTTTTT CASSQGLIEKLFF
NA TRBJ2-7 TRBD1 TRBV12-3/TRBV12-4 TGTGCCGCCCGGGGACAGGGGAACGAGCAGTACTTC CAARGQGNEQYF
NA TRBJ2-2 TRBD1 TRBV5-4 TGTGCCAGCTCAACTTTTCCCCAGGGGGCCGGGGAGCTGTTTTTT CASSTFPQGAGELFF
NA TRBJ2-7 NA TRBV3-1 TGTGCCAGCAGCCCCGTGAGGTGGGGGCAATACAGCTCCTACGAGCAGTACTTC CASSPVRWGQYSSYEQYF
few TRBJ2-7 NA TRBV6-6 TGTGCCAGCAGGCTCACAGGGTTCTCTTACGAGCAGTACTTC CASRLTGFSYEQYF
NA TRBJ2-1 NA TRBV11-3 TGTGCCAGCAGCTTAGGCCAGAGTGATCATGAGCAGTTCTTC CASSLGQSDHEQFF
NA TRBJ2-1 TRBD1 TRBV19 TGTGCCAGTAGTATATGGGGACAGGGGATCCACAATGAGCAGTTCTTC CASSIWGQGIHNEQFF
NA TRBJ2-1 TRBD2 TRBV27 TGTGCCAGCAGTTCGGGACTAGCGGGAGGCCAGCAGTTCTTC CASSSGLAGGQQFF
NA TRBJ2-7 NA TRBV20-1 TGCAGTGCTAGAGTGGACATCTCCTACGAGCAGTACTTC CSARVDISYEQYF
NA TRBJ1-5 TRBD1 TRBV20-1 TGCAGTGCTAGAGATATACAGGGGGCTGGTCAGCCCCAGCATTTT CSARDIQGAGQPQHF
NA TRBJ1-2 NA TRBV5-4 TGTGCCAGCAGCACCTCGACAGTGTCGGGCTATGGCTACACCTTC CASSTSTVSGYGYTF
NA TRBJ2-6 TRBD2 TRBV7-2 TGTGCCAGCAGCTTTACAGGGACTAGCTCTGGGGCCAACGTCCTGACTTTC CASSFTGTSSGANVLTF
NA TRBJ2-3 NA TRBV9 TGTGCCAGCAGCCCGGCGGAATTTACCGATACGCAGTATTTT CASSPAEFTDTQYF
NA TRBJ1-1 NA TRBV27 TGTGCCAGCAGTTTCCGGACCTCGCGGGCCACTGAAGCTTTCTTT CASSFRTSRATEAFF
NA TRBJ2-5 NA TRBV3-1 TGTGCCAGCAGCCCAAGGGGGATAGCGGGTTTCCAAGAGACCCAGTACTTC CASSPRGIAGFQETQYF
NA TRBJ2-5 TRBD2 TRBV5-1 TGCGCCAGCAGCTTGCGGGCTAGCGGGAGGGGGCGACCAGAGACCCAGTACTTC CASSLRASGRGRPETQYF
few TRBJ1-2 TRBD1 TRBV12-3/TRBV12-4 TGTGCCAGCATTCGACAGGGGGCGAAACTTGGCTACACCTTC CASIRQGAKLGYTF
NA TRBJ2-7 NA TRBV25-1 TGTGCCAGCAGTCCAAGGGTAGGGAGCGACGAGCAGTACTTC CASSPRVGSDEQYF
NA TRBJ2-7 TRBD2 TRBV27 TGTGCCAGCAGAGGACTAGCGGGAGCCTACGAGCAGTACTTC CASRGLAGAYEQYF
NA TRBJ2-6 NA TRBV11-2 TGTGCCAGCAGCTTAATAGTAGGGGGGCCACCTGGGGCCAACGTCCTGACTTTC CASSLIVGGPPGANVLTF
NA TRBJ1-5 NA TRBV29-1 TGCAGCGTTTCGGACATCATAGGTCAGCCCCAGCATTTT CSVSDIIGQPQHF
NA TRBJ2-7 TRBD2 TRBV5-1 TGCGCCAGCAGCTCACAACTAGCGCCTTCCTACGAGCAGTACTTC CASSSQLAPSYEQYF
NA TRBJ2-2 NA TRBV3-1 TGTGCCAGCAGCCAGGGACCGAACACCGGGGAGCTGTTTTTT CASSQGPNTGELFF
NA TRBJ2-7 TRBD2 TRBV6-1 TGTGCCAGCAGAAGACTAGCGGGAGACCCCTACGAGCAGTACTTC CASRRLAGDPYEQYF
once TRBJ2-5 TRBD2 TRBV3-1 TGTGCCAGCAGCCGACTAGCGGGAGTTGAGACCCAGTACTTC CASSRLAGVETQYF
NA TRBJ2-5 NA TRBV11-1 TGTGCCAGCAGCTTTCCGGAAAATAGCGGAAAGACCCAGTACTTC CASSFPENSGKTQYF
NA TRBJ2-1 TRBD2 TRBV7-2 TGTGCCAGCAGCTTAGTCCTAGCGGGAGGCCTGGATGAGCAGTTCTTC CASSLVLAGGLDEQFF
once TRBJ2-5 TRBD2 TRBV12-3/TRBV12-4 TGTGCCAGCAGTCGAGGACTAGCGGGAGAGTTCCAAGAGACCCAGTACTTC CASSRGLAGEFQETQYF
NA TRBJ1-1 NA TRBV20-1 TGCAGTGCCGGCGCAGGACAAATGAACACTGAAGCTTTCTTT CSAGAGQMNTEAFF
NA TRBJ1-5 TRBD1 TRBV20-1 TGCTCTAGTAGGACAGGGATCAATCAGCCCCAGCATTTT CSSRTGINQPQHF
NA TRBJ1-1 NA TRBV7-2 TGTGCCAGCAGCTTCGGGGCCAACACTGAAGCTTTCTTT CASSFGANTEAFF
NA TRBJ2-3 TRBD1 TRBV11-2 TGTGCCAGCAGCTTAAAGCCGGGACAGGCTAAGCCAGATACGCAGTATTTT CASSLKPGQAKPDTQYF
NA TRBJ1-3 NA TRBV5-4 TGTGCCAGCAGCTGGGACTCTTCAAACACCATATATTTT CASSWDSSNTIYF
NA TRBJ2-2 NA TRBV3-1 TGTGCCAGCAGCCGAAGGGGTGCGAACACCGGGGAGCTGTTTTTT CASSRRGANTGELFF
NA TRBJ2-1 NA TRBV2 TGTGCCAGCAGTGAAGTCGGGAGCTCCTACAATGAGCAGTTCTTC CASSEVGSSYNEQFF
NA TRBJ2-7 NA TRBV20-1 TGCAGTGCTAGAGACCCTCTCGGAGGCTTGAGCCGCTACGAGCAGTACTTC CSARDPLGGLSRYEQYF
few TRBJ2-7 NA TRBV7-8 TGTGCCAGCAGCTTGGAGGGGGTAGGCGAGCAGTACTTC CASSLEGVGEQYF
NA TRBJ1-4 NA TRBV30 TGTGCCTGGAGTGCGGCTAATAATGAAAAACTGTTTTTT CAWSAANNEKLFF
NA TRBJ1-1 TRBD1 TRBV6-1 TGTGCCAGCAGTAGCCAGAGGGGGCTCGGGACTGAAGCTTTCTTT CASSSQRGLGTEAFF
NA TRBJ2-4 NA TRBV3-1 TGTGCCAGCAGCCAACGGGACATAAAAAACATTCAGTACTTC CASSQRDIKNIQYF